The rows below give T cell receptor beta chains drawn from one sample of a study of T cell repertoires in cytomegalovirus infection. TCRdb called the reads again in MiXCR, with one record for every CDR3 protein. The sample yields under 600,000 distinct CDR3 sequences, more than 15% seen once. The source material was CD8+ T cells from PBMCs. These TCRs come from a human donor in good health (CMV status not recorded). Some clones in this sample may be carry-over from other donors' samples. Each CDR3 is given with its conserved first and last residue. Fields, in order: CDR3 DNA, CDR3 protein, clone size, V gene, D gene, J gene. A D gene is named only where the DNA matches it firmly. Expanded clones get a size class; other rows say once, few or many, or leave the size out.

CDR3nt: TGTGCCAGCAGCGCACGGGACGTCGCAATTGGTGAGCAGTTCTTC; CDR3aa: CASSARDVAIGEQFF; abundance: -; v_gene: TRBV7-6; d_gene: -; j_gene: TRBJ2-1
CDR3nt: TGTGCCAGCAGTCCGACAGGGGATGTTGATGAAAAACTGTTTTTT; CDR3aa: CASSPTGDVDEKLFF; abundance: -; v_gene: TRBV28; d_gene: TRBD1; j_gene: TRBJ1-4
CDR3nt: TGTGCCAGCAGCCACGTCACCGATATCTCCTACAATGAGCAGTTCTTC; CDR3aa: CASSHVTDISYNEQFF; abundance: -; v_gene: TRBV14; d_gene: -; j_gene: TRBJ2-1
CDR3nt: TGTGCCAGCAGCCAGGGGGTTGTTAGTGAAGCTTTCTTT; CDR3aa: CASSQGVVSEAFF; abundance: many; v_gene: TRBV7-9; d_gene: TRBD1; j_gene: TRBJ1-1
CDR3nt: TGTGCCATCAGTGATGGGACAGGGATGGAAAATTCACCCCTCCACTTT; CDR3aa: CAISDGTGMENSPLHF; abundance: many; v_gene: TRBV10-3; d_gene: TRBD1; j_gene: TRBJ1-6
CDR3nt: TGTGCCAGCAGCCTCCTAGGGACCCAGTACTTC; CDR3aa: CASSLLGTQYF; abundance: -; v_gene: TRBV12-3/TRBV12-4; d_gene: -; j_gene: TRBJ2-5
CDR3nt: TGTGCCAGCAGTTCTTTGGAGAATCAGCCCCAGCATTTT; CDR3aa: CASSSLENQPQHF; abundance: few; v_gene: TRBV28; d_gene: -; j_gene: TRBJ1-5
CDR3nt: TGTGCCAGCAGTAACACCTACGAGCAGTACTTC; CDR3aa: CASSNTYEQYF; abundance: many; v_gene: TRBV6-1; d_gene: -; j_gene: TRBJ2-7
CDR3nt: TGCGCCAGCAGCCAAGATTACAGGACCCTTTCACCCCTCCACTTT; CDR3aa: CASSQDYRTLSPLHF; abundance: many; v_gene: TRBV4-1; d_gene: -; j_gene: TRBJ1-6
CDR3nt: TGCAGCGTTCCCGTGAGCGAAAAACTGTTTTTT; CDR3aa: CSVPVSEKLFF; abundance: few; v_gene: TRBV29-1; d_gene: -; j_gene: TRBJ1-4
CDR3nt: TGTGCTAGTGGTTTGTCCTTGGGGTCCGGCGAAGCTTTCTTT; CDR3aa: CASGLSLGSGEAFF; abundance: -; v_gene: TRBV12-5; d_gene: -; j_gene: TRBJ1-1
CDR3nt: TGTGCCAGCAGCCTATTCGGACAGGGGGCGCGGGAGCAGTACTTC; CDR3aa: CASSLFGQGAREQYF; abundance: -; v_gene: TRBV14; d_gene: TRBD1; j_gene: TRBJ2-7
CDR3nt: TGTGCCAGCAGTTTAGGGGCAGCTCACACTGAAGCTTTCTTT; CDR3aa: CASSLGAAHTEAFF; abundance: few; v_gene: TRBV27; d_gene: -; j_gene: TRBJ1-1
CDR3nt: TGTGCCAGCACCAAGGGAGGGTACCCTTTCTACGAGCAGTACTTC; CDR3aa: CASTKGGYPFYEQYF; abundance: -; v_gene: TRBV27; d_gene: TRBD2; j_gene: TRBJ2-7
CDR3nt: TGTGCCAGCAGTTACGAGGTCTCCTACGAGCAGTACTTC; CDR3aa: CASSYEVSYEQYF; abundance: many; v_gene: TRBV7-9; d_gene: -; j_gene: TRBJ2-7
CDR3nt: TGTGCCAGCAGCTTGTACGGGTCCTACGAGCAGTACTTC; CDR3aa: CASSLYGSYEQYF; abundance: -; v_gene: TRBV5-4; d_gene: -; j_gene: TRBJ2-7
CDR3nt: TGTGCCAGCAGCCCAGGAGGGGGGGGGAACAATGAGCAGTTCTTC; CDR3aa: CASSPGGGGNNEQFF; abundance: -; v_gene: TRBV5-6; d_gene: -; j_gene: TRBJ2-1
CDR3nt: TGTGCCAGCAGAAAACAGGGGGCATTGGAAAAACTGTTTTTT; CDR3aa: CASRKQGALEKLFF; abundance: many; v_gene: TRBV2; d_gene: TRBD1; j_gene: TRBJ1-4
CDR3nt: TGTGCCAGCAGTATAGGGACAGGGCTACAAGAGACCCAGTACTTC; CDR3aa: CASSIGTGLQETQYF; abundance: -; v_gene: TRBV6-5; d_gene: TRBD1; j_gene: TRBJ2-5
CDR3nt: TGTGCCAGCAGCTTACGGACAGGCATCAAAGGGCAAGAGACCCAGTACTTC; CDR3aa: CASSLRTGIKGQETQYF; abundance: many; v_gene: TRBV5-4; d_gene: TRBD1; j_gene: TRBJ2-5
CDR3nt: TGTGCCAGCTCACCAATAGGACTAGCGGGGGGACTCACCTTCCACGAGACCCAGTACTTC; CDR3aa: CASSPIGLAGGLTFHETQYF; abundance: -; v_gene: TRBV18; d_gene: TRBD2; j_gene: TRBJ2-5
CDR3nt: TGTGCCAGCAGTTTGGTACAGACCCTCGGCCATGAGCAGTTCTTC; CDR3aa: CASSLVQTLGHEQFF; abundance: -; v_gene: TRBV27; d_gene: -; j_gene: TRBJ2-1
CDR3nt: TGTGCCACCAGCTCGACTCTCTACGGGGCTGAGCAGTTCTTC; CDR3aa: CATSSTLYGAEQFF; abundance: -; v_gene: TRBV15; d_gene: -; j_gene: TRBJ2-1
CDR3nt: TGTGCCAGCAGCCCCCATCCAAGGGGGGGGCTGTCGACCAAAAACATTCAGTACTTC; CDR3aa: CASSPHPRGGLSTKNIQYF; abundance: many; v_gene: TRBV7-3; d_gene: -; j_gene: TRBJ2-4
CDR3nt: TGTGCCAGCAGCCTCCACAGGGACCATCAGCCCCAGCATTTT; CDR3aa: CASSLHRDHQPQHF; abundance: few; v_gene: TRBV9; d_gene: -; j_gene: TRBJ1-5
CDR3nt: TGTGCCAGCAGTTACTCGGGGGGGCCAGATACGCAGTATTTT; CDR3aa: CASSYSGGPDTQYF; abundance: many; v_gene: TRBV28; d_gene: TRBD2; j_gene: TRBJ2-3
CDR3nt: TGTGCCAGCAGCTCCGGGGGGGTTAATGAAAAACTGTTTTTT; CDR3aa: CASSSGGVNEKLFF; abundance: many; v_gene: TRBV7-6; d_gene: -; j_gene: TRBJ1-4
CDR3nt: TGTGCCAGCAGCCATGGACAGTCACTGGGGGAAAAACTGTTTTTT; CDR3aa: CASSHGQSLGEKLFF; abundance: many; v_gene: TRBV28; d_gene: -; j_gene: TRBJ1-4
CDR3nt: TGTGCCAGCAGCCTGGACAGGGGTCCCGCTCAGCCCCAGCATTTT; CDR3aa: CASSLDRGPAQPQHF; abundance: -; v_gene: TRBV4-1; d_gene: TRBD1; j_gene: TRBJ1-5
CDR3nt: TGTGCCAGCAGCCCTCGCACGGGAGGCTACACCTTC; CDR3aa: CASSPRTGGYTF; abundance: many; v_gene: TRBV7-9; d_gene: -; j_gene: TRBJ1-2
CDR3nt: TGCAGTGCTAGAGATGAGGGCCTAGTGGGAGGACTATTGGATGAGCAGTTCTTC; CDR3aa: CSARDEGLVGGLLDEQFF; abundance: -; v_gene: TRBV20-1; d_gene: -; j_gene: TRBJ2-1
CDR3nt: TGTGCCAGCAGCCGAGCGCTAAGGGACAGCAATCAGCCCCAGCATTTT; CDR3aa: CASSRALRDSNQPQHF; abundance: many; v_gene: TRBV4-2; d_gene: -; j_gene: TRBJ1-5
CDR3nt: TGTGCCAGCACTCTAGGGAGCACAGATACGCAGTATTTT; CDR3aa: CASTLGSTDTQYF; abundance: few; v_gene: TRBV27; d_gene: -; j_gene: TRBJ2-3
CDR3nt: TGTGCCAGCAGCTTAGATCCGGGAAGCACTGAAGCTTTCTTT; CDR3aa: CASSLDPGSTEAFF; abundance: few; v_gene: TRBV11-2; d_gene: -; j_gene: TRBJ1-1
CDR3nt: TGTGCCACCAGTGATCCCGGGACTAGCGGGAGCGTTCCCAATGAGCAGTTCTTC; CDR3aa: CATSDPGTSGSVPNEQFF; abundance: -; v_gene: TRBV24-1; d_gene: TRBD2; j_gene: TRBJ2-1
CDR3nt: TGTGCCAGCAGTACTAGCGCCCAGGCCTCCTACGAGCAGTACTTC; CDR3aa: CASSTSAQASYEQYF; abundance: -; v_gene: TRBV9; d_gene: TRBD2; j_gene: TRBJ2-7
CDR3nt: TGTGCCAGCAGTTACAAGCGGGAGGCGCCCTATTGCCACGAGCAGTACTTC; CDR3aa: CASSYKREAPYCHEQYF; abundance: many; v_gene: TRBV6-6; d_gene: TRBD2; j_gene: TRBJ2-7
CDR3nt: TGTGCCAGCCCGCCGCAGGACCGATCCTACGAGCAGTACTTC; CDR3aa: CASPPQDRSYEQYF; abundance: few; v_gene: TRBV19; d_gene: -; j_gene: TRBJ2-7
CDR3nt: TGTGCCAGCAGCTTAGATCAGGCGGAGCCCCAGCATTTT; CDR3aa: CASSLDQAEPQHF; abundance: many; v_gene: TRBV11-2; d_gene: -; j_gene: TRBJ1-5
CDR3nt: TGTGCCAGCAGGCATCTAACTAGCGGGACACAGGGTGAGCAGTTCTTC; CDR3aa: CASRHLTSGTQGEQFF; abundance: many; v_gene: TRBV5-5; d_gene: TRBD2; j_gene: TRBJ2-1
CDR3nt: TGTGCCAGCAGTCGACTGGGGGAAGAGACCCAGTACTTC; CDR3aa: CASSRLGEETQYF; abundance: many; v_gene: TRBV28; d_gene: -; j_gene: TRBJ2-5
CDR3nt: TGCGCCAGCAGCCAATTGGGGGCGGGACGCACAGATACGCAGTATTTT; CDR3aa: CASSQLGAGRTDTQYF; abundance: many; v_gene: TRBV4-1; d_gene: -; j_gene: TRBJ2-3
CDR3nt: TGTGCCAGCAGCCAACGAGGGGTAGAAAATGAAAAACTGTTTTTT; CDR3aa: CASSQRGVENEKLFF; abundance: many; v_gene: TRBV7-9; d_gene: -; j_gene: TRBJ1-4
CDR3nt: TGTGCCAGCAGCCCCCCGGGACATTACGAGCAGTACTTC; CDR3aa: CASSPPGHYEQYF; abundance: many; v_gene: TRBV7-9; d_gene: -; j_gene: TRBJ2-7
CDR3nt: TGTGCCAGCAGCTTCCGGGAGGATGAGCAGTTCTTC; CDR3aa: CASSFREDEQFF; abundance: many; v_gene: TRBV7-9; d_gene: TRBD2; j_gene: TRBJ2-1
CDR3nt: TGTGCCAGCAGCTTATACGAGTCCGGGGAGCTGTTTTTT; CDR3aa: CASSLYESGELFF; abundance: many; v_gene: TRBV7-8; d_gene: -; j_gene: TRBJ2-2